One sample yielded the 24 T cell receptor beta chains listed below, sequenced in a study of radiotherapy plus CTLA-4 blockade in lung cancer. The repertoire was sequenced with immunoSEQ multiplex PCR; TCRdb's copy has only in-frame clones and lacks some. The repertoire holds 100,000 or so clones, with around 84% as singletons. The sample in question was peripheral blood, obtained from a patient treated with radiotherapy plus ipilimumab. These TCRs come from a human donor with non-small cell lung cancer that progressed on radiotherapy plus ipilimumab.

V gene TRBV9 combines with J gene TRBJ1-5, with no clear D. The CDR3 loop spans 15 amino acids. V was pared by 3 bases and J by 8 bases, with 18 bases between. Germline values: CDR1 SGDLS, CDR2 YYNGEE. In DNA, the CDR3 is TGTGCCAGCAGCGGTGGCGGGAGAGCCATAGAGCCCCAGCATTTT. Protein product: CASSGGGRAIEPQHF.

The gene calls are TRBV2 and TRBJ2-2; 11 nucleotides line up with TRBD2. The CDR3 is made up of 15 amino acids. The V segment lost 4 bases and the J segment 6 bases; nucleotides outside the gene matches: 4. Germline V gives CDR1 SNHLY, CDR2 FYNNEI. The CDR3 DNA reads TGTGCCAGCAGTGGACTAGCGGGATCCTCCGGGGAGCTGTTTTTT. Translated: CASSGLAGSSGELFF.

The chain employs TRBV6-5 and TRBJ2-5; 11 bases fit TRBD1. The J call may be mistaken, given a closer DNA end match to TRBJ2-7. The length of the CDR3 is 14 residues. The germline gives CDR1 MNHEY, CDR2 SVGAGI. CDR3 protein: CASSSGQGVYEQYF. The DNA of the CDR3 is TGTGCCAGCAGTTCGGGACAGGGGGTCTACGAGCAGTACTTC.

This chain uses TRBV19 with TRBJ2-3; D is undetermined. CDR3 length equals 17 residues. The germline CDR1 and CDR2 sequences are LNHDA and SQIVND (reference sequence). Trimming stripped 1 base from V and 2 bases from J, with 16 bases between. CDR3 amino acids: CASSIAPMGTPTDTQYF. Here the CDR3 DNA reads TGTGCCAGTAGTATAGCGCCAATGGGTACCCCCACAGATACGCAGTATTTT.

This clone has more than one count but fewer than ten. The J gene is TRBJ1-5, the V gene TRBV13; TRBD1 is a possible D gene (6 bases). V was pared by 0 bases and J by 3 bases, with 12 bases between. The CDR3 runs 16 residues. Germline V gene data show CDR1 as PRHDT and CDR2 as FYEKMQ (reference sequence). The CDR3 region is CASSLGGGAPNQPQHF. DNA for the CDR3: TGTGCCAGCAGCTTAGGTGGGGGGGCGCCCAATCAGCCCCAGCATTTT. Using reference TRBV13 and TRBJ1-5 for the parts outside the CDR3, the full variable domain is AAGVIQSPRHLIKEKRETATLKCYPIPRHDTVYWYQQGPGQDPQFLISFYEKMQSDKGSIPDRFSAQQFSDYHSELNMSSLELGDSALYFCASSLGGGAPNQPQHFGDGTRLSIL.

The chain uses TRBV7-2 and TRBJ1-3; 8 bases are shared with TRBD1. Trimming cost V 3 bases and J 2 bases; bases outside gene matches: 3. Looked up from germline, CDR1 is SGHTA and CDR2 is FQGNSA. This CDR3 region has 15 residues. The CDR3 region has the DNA TGTGCCAGCAGCTTGAGGACAGGGCCTGGAAACACCATATATTTT. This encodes CASSLRTGPGNTIYF.

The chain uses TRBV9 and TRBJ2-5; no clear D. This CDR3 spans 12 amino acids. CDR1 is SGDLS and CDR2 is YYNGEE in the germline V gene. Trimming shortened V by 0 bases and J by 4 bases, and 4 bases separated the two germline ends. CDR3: CASSVGGETQYF. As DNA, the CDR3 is TGTGCCAGCAGCGTAGGGGGAGAGACCCAGTACTTC.

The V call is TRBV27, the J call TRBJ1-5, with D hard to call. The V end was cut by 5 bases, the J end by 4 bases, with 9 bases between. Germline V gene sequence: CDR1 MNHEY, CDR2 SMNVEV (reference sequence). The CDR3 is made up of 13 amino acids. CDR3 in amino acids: CASSPTRNQPQHF. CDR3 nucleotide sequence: TGTGCCAGCAGTCCAACAAGAAATCAGCCCCAGCATTTT.

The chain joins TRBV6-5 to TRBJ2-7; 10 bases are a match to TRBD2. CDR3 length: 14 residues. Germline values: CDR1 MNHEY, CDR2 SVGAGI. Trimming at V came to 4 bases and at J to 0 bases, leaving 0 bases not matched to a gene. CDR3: CASSSSGSSYEQYV. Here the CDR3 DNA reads TGTGCCAGCAGTTCTAGCGGGAGCTCCTACGAGCAGTACGTC.

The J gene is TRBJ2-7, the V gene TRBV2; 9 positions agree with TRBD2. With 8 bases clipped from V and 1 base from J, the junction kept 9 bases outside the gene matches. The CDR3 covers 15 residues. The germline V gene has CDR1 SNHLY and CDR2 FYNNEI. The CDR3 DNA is TGTGCCAGCCGAGGGGGAGCGGGAGGATCCTACGAGCAGTACTTC. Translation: CASRGGAGGSYEQYF.

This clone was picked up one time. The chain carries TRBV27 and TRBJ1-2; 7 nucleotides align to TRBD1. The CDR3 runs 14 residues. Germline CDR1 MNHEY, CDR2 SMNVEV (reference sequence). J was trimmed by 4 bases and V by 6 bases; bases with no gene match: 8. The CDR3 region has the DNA TGTGCCAGCAGCTATAAAGGGGGCGGCTATGGCTACACCTTC. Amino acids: CASSYKGGGYGYTF.

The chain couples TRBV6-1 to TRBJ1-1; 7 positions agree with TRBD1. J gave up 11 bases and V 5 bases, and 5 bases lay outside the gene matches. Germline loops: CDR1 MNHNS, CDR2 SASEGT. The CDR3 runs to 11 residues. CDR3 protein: CASSRDRDAFF. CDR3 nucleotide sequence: TGTGCCAGCAGTCGCGACAGGGATGCTTTCTTT.

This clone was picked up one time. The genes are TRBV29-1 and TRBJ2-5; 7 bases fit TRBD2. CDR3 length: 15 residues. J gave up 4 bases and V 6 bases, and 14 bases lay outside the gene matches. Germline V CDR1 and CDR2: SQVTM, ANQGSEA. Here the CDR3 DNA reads TGCAGCGTGCCAAACGTGGGGGAGGGCCTAGAGACCCAGTACTTC. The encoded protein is CSVPNVGEGLETQYF.

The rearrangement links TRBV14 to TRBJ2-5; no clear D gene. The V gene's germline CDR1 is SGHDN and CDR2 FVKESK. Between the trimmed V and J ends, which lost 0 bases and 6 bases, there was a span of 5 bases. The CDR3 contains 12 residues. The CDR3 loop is CASSQERQTQYF. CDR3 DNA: TGTGCCAGCAGCCAAGAGAGGCAGACCCAGTACTTC.

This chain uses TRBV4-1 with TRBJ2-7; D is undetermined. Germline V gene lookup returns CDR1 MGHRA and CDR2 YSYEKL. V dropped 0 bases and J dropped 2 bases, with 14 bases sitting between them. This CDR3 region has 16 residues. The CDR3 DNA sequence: TGCGCCAGCAGCCAAGATTTGGTACCCGATCCCTACGAGCAGTACGTC. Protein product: CASSQDLVPDPYEQYV.

DNA of the CDR3: TGTGCCAGCAGCCCCGGGGTAGATACGCAGTATTTT. Translated: CASSPGVDTQYF. V is TRBV9 and J is TRBJ2-3; a weak D match, TRBD2 (5 bases). Trimming left V 4 bases short and J 5 bases short, with 8 bases between. The CDR3 runs to 12 residues. The germline V gene encodes CDR1 SGDLS and CDR2 YYNGEE.

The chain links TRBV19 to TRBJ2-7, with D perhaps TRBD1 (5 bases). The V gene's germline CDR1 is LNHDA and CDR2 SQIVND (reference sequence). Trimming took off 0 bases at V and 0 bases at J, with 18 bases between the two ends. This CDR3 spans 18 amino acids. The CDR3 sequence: CASSIEKGRARSSYEQYV. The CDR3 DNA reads TGTGCCAGTAGTATAGAAAAGGGCAGGGCCCGGAGCTCCTACGAGCAGTACGTC.

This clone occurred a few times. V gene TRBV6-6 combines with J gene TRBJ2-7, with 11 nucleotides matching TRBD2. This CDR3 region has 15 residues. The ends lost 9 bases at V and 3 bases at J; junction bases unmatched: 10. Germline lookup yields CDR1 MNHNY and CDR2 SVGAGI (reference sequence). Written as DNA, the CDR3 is TGTGCCAGTAGCGGGAGGGCCACTGGGGGCTACGAGCAGTACTTC. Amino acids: CASSGRATGGYEQYF.

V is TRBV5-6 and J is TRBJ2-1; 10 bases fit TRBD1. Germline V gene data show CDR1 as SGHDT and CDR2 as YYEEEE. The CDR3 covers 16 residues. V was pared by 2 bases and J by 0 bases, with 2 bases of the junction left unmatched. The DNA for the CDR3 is TGTGCCAGCAGCTTCGGGACAGGGGCCTCCTACAATGAGCAGTTCTTC. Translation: CASSFGTGASYNEQFF.

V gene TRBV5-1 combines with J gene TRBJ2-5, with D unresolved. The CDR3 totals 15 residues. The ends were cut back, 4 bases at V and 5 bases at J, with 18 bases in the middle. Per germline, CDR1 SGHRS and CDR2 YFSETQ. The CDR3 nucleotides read TGCGCCAGCAGCGCGGCTTTAGGGCTAGGGGAGACCCAGTACTTC. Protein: CASSAALGLGETQYF. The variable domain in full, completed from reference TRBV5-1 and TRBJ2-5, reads KAGVTQTPRYLIKTRGQQVTLSCSPISGHRSVSWYQQTPGQGLQFLFEYFSETQRNKGNFPGRFSGRQFSNSRSEMNVSTLELGDSALYLCASSAALGLGETQYFGPGTRLLVL.

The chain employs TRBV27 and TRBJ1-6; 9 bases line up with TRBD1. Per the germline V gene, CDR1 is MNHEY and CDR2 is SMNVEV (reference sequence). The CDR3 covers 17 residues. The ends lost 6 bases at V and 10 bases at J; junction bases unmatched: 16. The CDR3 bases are TGTGCCAGCAGCTTCTTCCCCCCGGGACAGGGACGATCACCCCTCCACTTT. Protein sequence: CASSFFPPGQGRSPLHF.

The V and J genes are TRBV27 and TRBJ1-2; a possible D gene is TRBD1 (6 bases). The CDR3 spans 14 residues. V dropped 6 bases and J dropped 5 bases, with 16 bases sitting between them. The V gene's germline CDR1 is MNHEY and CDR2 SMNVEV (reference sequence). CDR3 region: CASRRTVGEYGYTF. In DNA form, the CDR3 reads TGTGCCAGCAGACGGACAGTGGGCGAATATGGCTACACCTTC.

The CDR3 region has the DNA TGTGCCAGCAGTCGAAGGGACCTAGCCACAGATACGCAGTATTTT. Its protein product is CASSRRDLATDTQYF. V usage is TRBV27 and J usage is TRBJ2-3, with D perhaps TRBD1 or TRBD2 (5 bases each). This CDR3 comprises 15 residues. The V gene's germline CDR1 is MNHEY and CDR2 SMNVEV (reference sequence). The V end lost 5 bases, the J end lost 2 bases, and 14 bases lay between the germline ends.

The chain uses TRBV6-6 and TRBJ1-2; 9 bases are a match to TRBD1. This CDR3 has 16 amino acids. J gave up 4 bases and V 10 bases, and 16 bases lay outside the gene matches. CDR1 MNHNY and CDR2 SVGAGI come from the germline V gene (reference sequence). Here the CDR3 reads CAIDNPLLGQGYGYTF. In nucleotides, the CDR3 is TGTGCCATCGACAACCCCCTTTTGGGACAGGGCTATGGCTACACCTTC.